This T cell receptor beta chain was captured in a study of cytomegalovirus exposure and HLA in healthy donors. With V trimmed by 2 bases and J by 0 bases, 4 bases remained unmatched. The CDR3 runs to 16 residues. Germline lookup yields CDR1 KGHSH and CDR2 LQKENI. PCR was performed using 60 Vbeta and 13 Jbeta primers. Libraries were prepared by immunoSEQ multiplex PCR; TCRdb keeps only in-frame clonotypes and omits some of them. This table holds approximately 110,000 clones, 73% found once. A note on this clone: Its specificity is unknown.

Study conclusions and caveats: Excluded were some V segments that proved indistinguishable, including TRBV6-2 and TRBV6-3.

The V call is TRBV18, the J call TRBJ1-3; 7 bases line up with TRBD1. This TCR came from a woman aged 40 to 50 in good health and CMV-seronegative. Sequenced input: PBMCs. The CDR3 protein is CASSPGGQNSGNTIYF. The CDR3 DNA sequence: TGTGCCAGCTCACCAGGGGGACAGAACTCTGGAAACACCATATATTTT.